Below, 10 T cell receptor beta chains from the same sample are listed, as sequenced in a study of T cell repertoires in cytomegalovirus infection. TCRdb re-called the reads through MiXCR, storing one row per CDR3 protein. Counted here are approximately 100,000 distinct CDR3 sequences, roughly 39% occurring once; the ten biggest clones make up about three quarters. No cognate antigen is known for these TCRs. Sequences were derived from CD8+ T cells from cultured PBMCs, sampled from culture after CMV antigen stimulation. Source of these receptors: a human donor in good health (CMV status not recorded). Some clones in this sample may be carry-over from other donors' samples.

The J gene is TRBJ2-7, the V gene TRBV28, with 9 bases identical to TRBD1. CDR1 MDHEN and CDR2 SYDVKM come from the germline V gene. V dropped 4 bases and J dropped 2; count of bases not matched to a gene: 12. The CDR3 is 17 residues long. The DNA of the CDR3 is TGTGCCAGCAGTTCAACAGGGGGCTACACAGAGGCCTACGAGCAGTACTTC. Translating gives CASSSTGGYTEAYEQYF.

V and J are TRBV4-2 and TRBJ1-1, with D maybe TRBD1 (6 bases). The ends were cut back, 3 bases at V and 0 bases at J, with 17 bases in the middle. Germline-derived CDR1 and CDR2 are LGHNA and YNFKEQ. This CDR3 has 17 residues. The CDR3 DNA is TGTGCCAGCAGCCATGCCCCGAGGGGGAGGATGAACACTGAAGCTTTCTTT. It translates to CASSHAPRGRMNTEAFF.

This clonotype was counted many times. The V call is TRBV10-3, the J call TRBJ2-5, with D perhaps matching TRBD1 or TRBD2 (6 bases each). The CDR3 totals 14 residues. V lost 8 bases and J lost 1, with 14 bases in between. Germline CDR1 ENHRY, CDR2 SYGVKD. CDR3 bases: TGTGCCATCGGGGGGCAGGGCCCCCAAGAGACCCAGTACTTC. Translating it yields CAIGGQGPQETQYF.

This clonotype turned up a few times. The CDR3 DNA follows: TGTGCCAGCAGTCCTAGGGGCCGGGAGACCCAGTACTTC. Translation: CASSPRGRETQYF. The gene calls are TRBV2 and TRBJ2-5, with a weak D call TRBD1 (5 bases). V gave up 5 bases and J gave up 5 bases, with 12 bases separating them. CDR3 length equals 13 residues. Germline CDR1 SNHLY, CDR2 FYNNEI.

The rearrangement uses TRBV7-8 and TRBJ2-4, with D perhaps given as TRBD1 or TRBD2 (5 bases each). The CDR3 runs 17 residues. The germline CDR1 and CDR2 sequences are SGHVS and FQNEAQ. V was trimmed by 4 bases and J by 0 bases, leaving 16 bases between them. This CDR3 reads CASSSWVEGIAKNIQYF. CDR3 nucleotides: TGTGCCAGCAGCTCCTGGGTTGAGGGGATAGCCAAAAACATTCAGTACTTC.

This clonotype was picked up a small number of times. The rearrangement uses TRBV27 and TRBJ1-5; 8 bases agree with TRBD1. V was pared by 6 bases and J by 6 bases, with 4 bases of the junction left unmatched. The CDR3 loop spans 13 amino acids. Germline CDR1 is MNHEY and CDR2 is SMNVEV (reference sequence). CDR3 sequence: CASSWTGLQPQHF. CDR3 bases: TGTGCCAGCAGCTGGACAGGGCTTCAGCCCCAGCATTTT.

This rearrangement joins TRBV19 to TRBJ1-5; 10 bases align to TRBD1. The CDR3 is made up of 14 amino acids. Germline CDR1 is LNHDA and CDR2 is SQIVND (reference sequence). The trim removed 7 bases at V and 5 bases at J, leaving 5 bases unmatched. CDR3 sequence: CASKDRGFDQPQHF. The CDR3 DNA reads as TGTGCCAGTAAGGACAGGGGGTTCGATCAGCCCCAGCATTTT.

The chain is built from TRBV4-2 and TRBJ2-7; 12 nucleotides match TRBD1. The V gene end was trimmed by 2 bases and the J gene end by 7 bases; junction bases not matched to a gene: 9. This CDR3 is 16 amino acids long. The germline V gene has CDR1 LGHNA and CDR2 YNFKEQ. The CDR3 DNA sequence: TGTGCCAGCAGCCAATCACCGGGACAGGGGGCGGGGGAGCAGTACTTC. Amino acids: CASSQSPGQGAGEQYF.

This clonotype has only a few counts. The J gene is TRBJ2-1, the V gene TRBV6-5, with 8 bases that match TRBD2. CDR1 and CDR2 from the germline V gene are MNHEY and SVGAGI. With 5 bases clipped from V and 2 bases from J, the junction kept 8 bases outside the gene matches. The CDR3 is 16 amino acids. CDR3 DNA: TGTGCCAGCAGTGCCACGATTAGCGGGACCTACAATGAGCAGTTCTTC. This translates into CASSATISGTYNEQFF.

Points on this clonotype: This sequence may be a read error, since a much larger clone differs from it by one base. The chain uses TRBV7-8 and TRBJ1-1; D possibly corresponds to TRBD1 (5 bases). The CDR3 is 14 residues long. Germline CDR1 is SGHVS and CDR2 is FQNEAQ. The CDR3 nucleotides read TGTGCCAGGAGCTTAGGCGTCAGGGTGACTGAAGCTTTCTTT. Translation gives CARSLGVRVTEAFF.